Listed below are T cell receptor beta chains from one sample, sequenced in a study of shared clonotypes between healthy human individuals. The data were produced by immunoSEQ multiplex PCR, yet TCRdb's version contains in-frame clones alone and is incomplete. This table has about 2.2 million clones, about 92% appearing once. Input material: naive CD8+ T cells from PBMCs. The receptors shown here come from a man between 18 and 35 years old in good health. Some clones in this sample may be carry-over from other donors' samples. The CDR3 runs from the conserved cysteine through the conserved F or W. The order of the fields is clone size, CDR3 length, D gene, V gene, J gene, CDR3 DNA, CDR3 protein. A D gene is named only where the DNA matches it firmly. Size tells how often a clone was seen (once, few, many) or the class of an expanded clone, and some rows leave it out.

-	13	TRBD2	TRBV11-2	TRBJ2-5	TGTGCCAGCAGCAGACTAGCTCGGGAGACCCAGTACTTC	CASSRLARETQYF
-	17	-	TRBV4-1	TRBJ1-3	TGCGCCAGCAGCCAAGACCCACACCAGGGCTCTGGAAACACCATATATTTT	CASSQDPHQGSGNTIYF
-	14	-	TRBV9	TRBJ2-7	TGTGCCAGCAGCGTTGGGTCGGAAACCTACGAGCAGTACTTC	CASSVGSETYEQYF
-	14	-	TRBV7-9	TRBJ2-5	TGTGCCAGCAGCCGGAAGGAGGTCCAAGAGACCCAGTACTTC	CASSRKEVQETQYF
-	14	-	TRBV28	TRBJ2-5	TGTGCCAGCAGTTTAAGCGCAGCCGGCGGGACCCAGTACTTC	CASSLSAAGGTQYF
once	11	-	TRBV6-6	TRBJ1-1	TGTGCCAGCAGTTATGGGAGCGAAGCTTTCTTT	CASSYGSEAFF
-	17	TRBD1	TRBV5-1	TRBJ2-1	TGCGCCAGCAGCTTGGAAGGCAGGGGGTCACCCTACAATGAGCAGTTCTTC	CASSLEGRGSPYNEQFF
-	12	-	TRBV28	TRBJ2-7	TGTGCCAGCAGTTTGGGACTCTACGAGCAGTACTTC	CASSLGLYEQYF
once	15	-	TRBV19	TRBJ2-3	TGTGCCAGTAGTATTTCGACAGTTTACACAGATACGCAGTATTTT	CASSISTVYTDTQYF
-	15	-	TRBV29-1	TRBJ2-1	TGCAGCGTTGAAGATCGCAGGGTGGCTTACAATGAGCAGTTCTTC	CSVEDRRVAYNEQFF
few	13	-	TRBV7-9	TRBJ1-4	TGTGCCAGCCAGGGAACTATTCGTGAAAAACTGTTTTTT	CASQGTIREKLFF
-	15	TRBD2	TRBV7-9	TRBJ2-1	TGTGCCAGCGAATTTCTAGCGGGAGGCTACAATGAGCAGTTCTTC	CASEFLAGGYNEQFF
few	13	-	TRBV6-5	TRBJ1-5	TGTGCCAGCACCCCATCCTGGGGTTTGCCCCAGCATTTT	CASTPSWGLPQHF
once	14	TRBD1	TRBV2	TRBJ2-5	TGTGCCAGCAGCCTGGACAGGGACGAAGAGACCCAGTACTTC	CASSLDRDEETQYF
-	18	-	TRBV19	TRBJ2-2	TGTGCCAGTAGTATAATCCCAGGGTCAGGCGGGAACACCGGGGAGCTGTTTTTT	CASSIIPGSGGNTGELFF
-	15	-	TRBV6-1	TRBJ1-1	TGTGCCAGCCAACCCCAGAGCGGTCCGAACACTGAAGCTTTCTTT	CASQPQSGPNTEAFF
once	16	-	TRBV27	TRBJ2-5	TGTGCCAGCAGAGGACAGTCGCGAAACCCGAGGGAGACCCAGTACTTC	CASRGQSRNPRETQYF
-	15	-	TRBV9	TRBJ2-1	TGTGCCAGCAGCCCCCGCGCAGTTAAGGTCAATGAGCAGTTCTTC	CASSPRAVKVNEQFF
-	16	-	TRBV28	TRBJ2-2	TGTGCCAGCAGCCTGAATTGGGGCGGGTACACCGGGGAGCTGTTTTTT	CASSLNWGGYTGELFF
-	16	-	TRBV7-9	TRBJ2-2	TGTGCCAGCAGCTTAGGCCGGGGAACGAACACCGGGGAGCTGTTTTTT	CASSLGRGTNTGELFF
few	13	-	TRBV27	TRBJ1-5	TGTGCCAGCAGTTTTGGTGGGAATCAGCCCCAGCATTTT	CASSFGGNQPQHF
-	14	-	TRBV6-4	TRBJ2-7	TGTGCCAGCAGTGGCGCTCGGGCCGTAGGACCTCAATACTTC	CASSGARAVGPQYF
-	14	-	TRBV9	TRBJ2-7	TGTGCCAGCAGCGTTCTCTGGGAGGATTACGAGCAGTACTTC	CASSVLWEDYEQYF
-	17	TRBD1	TRBV2	TRBJ1-2	TGTGCCAGCAGTGAAGAGCGACGACAGGGGGCATCGGGAGGCTACACCTTC	CASSEERRQGASGGYTF
-	17	TRBD1	TRBV15	TRBJ1-2	TGTGCCACCAGCAGAGAGGGACAGAGACCCACCCCGGGTGGCTACACCTTC	CATSREGQRPTPGGYTF
once	18	TRBD2	TRBV5-1	TRBJ2-3	TGCGCCAGCAGCCGGACTAGCGGGAGAGTAACTAGCACAGATACGCAGTATTTT	CASSRTSGRVTSTDTQYF
-	14	-	TRBV5-3	TRBJ1-3	TGTGCCAGCAGCCTGGGGGGCTCTGGAAACACCATATATTTT	CASSLGGSGNTIYF
-	15	TRBD2	TRBV5-1	TRBJ2-7	TGCGCCAGCAGCTTGGGGTGGGCGGGGGTCTACGAGCAGTACTTC	CASSLGWAGVYEQYF
-	12	-	TRBV28	TRBJ2-7	TGTGCCAGCAGTTCCAAACAGGGCAGAGCGAGCTTC	CASSSKQGRASF
-	15	-	TRBV30	TRBJ2-4	TGTGCCTGGAGTGGACGGGTCCAAGCCAAAAACATTCAGTACTTC	CAWSGRVQAKNIQYF
-	16	-	TRBV4-3	TRBJ2-3	TGCGCCAGCAGCCCGCACGGACCTGAAGGCACAGATACGCAGTATTTT	CASSPHGPEGTDTQYF